This T cell receptor beta chain is from a study of blood T cell repertoires in COVID-19. Study information: Nucleic acid was either cDNA or gDNA, and it came from T cells, B-cell-depleted T cells, or PBMCs.

This clone has a single count. Sequenced by immunoSEQ multiplex PCR; TCRdb stores in-frame clones only, minus some. The sample yields about 25,000 clones, around 85% seen once. This CDR3 is 15 amino acids long. Germline CDR1 is LGHDT and CDR2 is YNNKEL (reference sequence). V lost 1 base, J lost 0 bases, and 7 bases lay in between. Material: peripheral blood. This TCR came from a woman aged 80 or older with acute or convalescent COVID-19. The gene calls are TRBV3-1 (or the pseudogene TRBV3-2) and TRBJ1-3; D gene uncertain. The CDR3 DNA is TGTGCCAGCAGCCAAGTTCCGGGCTCTGGAAACACCATATATTTT. Protein: CASSQVPGSGNTIYF.